These 27 T cell receptor beta chains originate from one sample sequenced in a study of shared clonotypes between healthy human individuals. TCRdb's copy holds only in-frame clones and misses some; the assay was immunoSEQ multiplex PCR. The table shows over 700,000 clones, with 55% to 75% occurring only once. Sequencing was performed on memory CD4+ T cells sorted from blood. Indicated subset: CD45RA-negative fraction. These receptor sequences come from a woman in her thirties in good health.

CDR3 loop: CASSLVGPMNTEAFF. The CDR3 nucleotides are TGCGCCAGCAGCTTGGTTGGACCAATGAACACTGAAGCTTTCTTT. The chain combines TRBV5-1 with TRBJ1-1, with D unclear. V shed 0 bases and J shed 0 bases, with 9 bases lying between them. CDR3 length: 15 amino acids. Germline V gene sequence: CDR1 SGHRS, CDR2 YFSETQ. Full variable domain (rest looked up from reference TRBV5-1 and TRBJ1-1): KAGVTQTPRYLIKTRGQQVTLSCSPISGHRSVSWYQQTPGQGLQFLFEYFSETQRNKGNFPGRFSGRQFSNSRSEMNVSTLELGDSALYLCASSLVGPMNTEAFFGQGTRLTVV.

V usage is TRBV19 and J usage is TRBJ1-5; D remains unclear. The CDR3 covers 13 residues. V lost 7 bases to trimming and J lost 0 bases, with 7 bases between them. Germline V gives CDR1 LNHDA, CDR2 SQIVND (reference sequence). The CDR3 spells CASTEYSNQPQHF. As DNA, the CDR3 is TGTGCCAGTACAGAGTATAGCAATCAGCCCCAGCATTTT.

The chain combines TRBV7-2 with TRBJ2-1; 9 positions match TRBD2. Germline V gives CDR1 SGHTA, CDR2 FQGNSA. The V segment lost 0 bases and the J segment 6 bases; nucleotides outside the gene matches: 9. This CDR3 contains 17 residues. The CDR3 region has the DNA TGTGCCAGCAGCTTAGCGATCGGCGGGAGGGCCTTCAATGAGCAGTTCTTC. This translates into CASSLAIGGRAFNEQFF.

The J gene is TRBJ2-7, the V gene TRBV5-1; weak D call: TRBD2 (5 bases). The CDR3 has 16 residues. From germline, CDR1 is SGHRS and CDR2 YFSETQ. Trimming took 0 bases from V and 7 from J, leaving 20 bases between them. This CDR3 is CASSLGAGYFTGEQYF. CDR3 nucleotides: TGCGCCAGCAGCTTGGGTGCGGGTTACTTTACGGGGGAGCAGTACTTC.

This sequence joins TRBV10-3 and TRBJ2-5; D remains ambiguous. CDR3 length: 14 amino acids. V lost 0 bases to trimming and J lost 2 bases, with 7 bases between them. CDR1 is ENHRY and CDR2 is SYGVKD in the germline V gene. Here the CDR3 DNA reads TGTGCCATCAGTGAGTCGAACAGACAAGAGACCCAGTACTTC. Its translation: CAISESNRQETQYF.

Concerning this clone: Additional DNA sequences in this sample encode the identical CDR3. This chain links TRBV2 with TRBJ1-2; D gene uncertain. Germline lookup yields CDR1 SNHLY and CDR2 FYNNEI. The ends were cut back, 2 bases at V and 0 bases at J, with 7 bases in the middle. The length of the CDR3 is 14 residues. The CDR3 loop is CASSERGANYGYTF. The CDR3 DNA sequence: TGTGCCAGCAGTGAACGGGGTGCTAACTATGGCTACACCTTC.

This chain connects TRBV14 to TRBJ2-1; 16 positions agree with TRBD2. The J segment lost 2 bases and the V segment lost 4 bases, leaving 14 bases of the junction unmatched. Germline loops: CDR1 SGHDN, CDR2 FVKESK. The CDR3 covers 21 residues. The CDR3 loop is CASSLRGTSGRVAVAYNEQFF. The DNA of the CDR3 is TGTGCCAGCAGCCTTAGAGGGACTAGCGGGAGGGTCGCGGTCGCCTACAATGAGCAGTTCTTC.

The rearrangement joins TRBV7-6 to TRBJ2-7, with D hard to call. The CDR3 runs to 13 residues. Germline assignment: CDR1 SGHVS and CDR2 FNYEAQ. The germline V and J ends were trimmed by 3 bases and 6 bases, with 12 bases remaining between them. The CDR3 DNA sequence: TGTGCCAGCAGCTTGGCTCCACAGCTCGAGCAGTACTTC. The encoded protein is CASSLAPQLEQYF. Filled out from reference TRBV7-6 and TRBJ2-7, the complete variable domain reads GAGVSQSPRYKVTKRGQDVALRCDPISGHVSLYWYRQALGQGPEFLTYFNYEAQQDKSGLPNDRFSAERPEGSISTLTIQRTEQRDSAMYRCASSLAPQLEQYFGPGTRLTVT.

The chain employs TRBV6-5 and TRBJ2-7; TRBD2 matches at 9 bases. This CDR3 comprises 14 residues. With 8 bases clipped from V and 2 bases from J, the junction kept 7 bases outside the gene matches. Germline CDR1 is MNHEY and CDR2 is SVGAGI. In DNA form, the CDR3 reads TGTGCCAGCGGCCCGGGACTAGCTCCCTACGAGCAGTACTTC. This gives the protein CASGPGLAPYEQYF.

This clone was seen a few times. The chain employs TRBV6-1 and TRBJ2-5, with TRBD1 identical over 8 bases. This CDR3 has 12 residues. Germline assignment: CDR1 MNHNS and CDR2 SASEGT. The J segment lost 11 bases and the V segment lost 5 bases, leaving 7 bases of the junction unmatched. The chain's CDR3 is CASSRLGQAQYF. The CDR3 coding sequence is TGTGCCAGCAGTCGCTTGGGACAGGCGCAGTACTTC.

The rearrangement uses TRBV6-5 and TRBJ2-4; the D gene is possibly TRBD2 (6 bases). The CDR3 sequence is 15 residues long. The germline CDR1 and CDR2 sequences are MNHEY and SVGAGI. Trimming stripped 2 bases from V and 6 bases from J, with 14 bases between. The CDR3: CASSYDGSGGNIQYF. The CDR3 bases are TGTGCCAGCAGTTACGACGGGAGTGGGGGAAACATTCAGTACTTC.

This rearrangement joins TRBV5-1 to TRBJ2-7; D might be TRBD2 (5 bases). The CDR3 spans 13 residues. Germline V CDR1 and CDR2: SGHRS, YFSETQ. Between the trimmed V and J ends, which lost 0 bases and 3 bases, there was a span of 7 bases. CDR3 residues: CASSLAADYEQYF. The CDR3, as DNA: TGCGCCAGCAGCTTGGCAGCGGACTACGAGCAGTACTTC.

To note about this clone: Other nucleotide sequences from this sample produce the same CDR3. The chain couples TRBV5-1 to TRBJ2-7; D is uncertain. The CDR3 is 14 amino acids. Trimming removed 0 bases from V and 2 bases from J, with 9 bases in between. The germline V gene encodes CDR1 SGHRS and CDR2 YFSETQ. For the CDR3, the DNA is TGCGCCAGCAGCTTGGTGGTATCCCCCTACGAGCAGTACTTC. Amino acid sequence: CASSLVVSPYEQYF.

The chain joins TRBV29-1 to TRBJ2-1; 7 nucleotides line up with TRBD2. This CDR3 region has 16 residues. Germline CDR1 is SQVTM and CDR2 is ANQGSEA. After removal of 3 bases from V and 0 bases from J, the junction contained 8 bases not matched to a gene. CDR3 nucleotide sequence: TGCAGCGTTGAGGAACTAGCGCCTAGCTCCTACAATGAGCAGTTCTTC. Encoded protein: CSVEELAPSSYNEQFF.

A note on this clone: One junction end disagrees with the germline gene, perhaps due to a read error. This chain connects TRBV5-1 to TRBJ2-1, with D tentatively TRBD2 (5 bases). Germline loops: CDR1 SGHRS, CDR2 YFSETQ. This CDR3 is 15 amino acids long. The CDR3 region has the DNA TGCGCCAGCAGCTTGGAATTTGAGCGGCCTACCGAGCGGTTCTTC. It encodes CASSLEFERPTERFF.

V and J are TRBV19 and TRBJ1-1, with D uncertain. V lost 7 bases to trimming and J lost 8 bases, with 20 bases between them. Germline V CDR1 and CDR2: LNHDA, SQIVND (reference sequence). The CDR3 covers 14 residues. Written as DNA, the CDR3 is TGTGCCAGTACCCCCGTTCCGGGTGGGGTAGAAGCTTTCTTT. Translation: CASTPVPGGVEAFF.

The chain joins TRBV7-7 to TRBJ2-5; 12 positions agree with TRBD2. Looked up from germline, CDR1 is SSHAT and CDR2 is FNYEAQ (reference sequence). V shed 3 bases, J shed 4 bases, and the junction held 6 bases outside the gene matches. CDR3 length: 16 amino acids. CDR3 DNA: TGTGCCAGCAGCTTCACTAGCGGGAGGTCGGGAGAGACCCAGTACTTC. Amino acid sequence: CASSFTSGRSGETQYF.

This clone was picked up a small number of times. V is TRBV14 and J is TRBJ2-5, with D possibly TRBD1 on 5 matching bases. This CDR3 region has 16 residues. Trimming took 1 base from V and 1 from J, leaving 13 bases between them. Germline-derived CDR1 and CDR2 are SGHDN and FVKESK. The DNA of the CDR3 is TGTGCCAGCAGCCAAGGACGCATTGGGGCCCAAGAGACCCAGTACTTC. Encoded protein: CASSQGRIGAQETQYF.

This clone appeared a few times. The chain is built from TRBV18 and TRBJ1-2; 9 bases match TRBD1. The CDR3 length is 14 residues. The ends lost 1 base at V and 3 bases at J; junction bases unmatched: 0. Per the germline V gene, CDR1 is KGHSH and CDR2 is LQKENI. The CDR3 protein is CASSPRTGDYGYTF. CDR3 sequence (DNA): TGTGCCAGCTCACCACGGACAGGGGACTATGGCTACACCTTC.

The CDR3 bases are TGTGCCAGCTCACCTAGGGGACAGGGGATGACTGAAGCTTTCTTT. It specifies CASSPRGQGMTEAFF. This chain connects TRBV18 to TRBJ1-1; 10 bases are a match to TRBD1. This CDR3 has 15 residues. V lost 3 bases and J lost 5; bases outside the gene matches: 6. Germline loops: CDR1 KGHSH, CDR2 LQKENI.

The V gene is TRBV10-3, the J gene TRBJ2-1; 9 nucleotides align to TRBD2. This CDR3 has 14 residues. Germline CDR1 reads ENHRY; CDR2 reads SYGVKD. The V gene end was trimmed by 5 bases and the J gene end by 6 bases; junction bases not matched to a gene: 5. The CDR3 sequence: CAISSGTSSNEQFF. The CDR3 DNA sequence: TGTGCCATCAGTTCCGGGACTAGCAGCAATGAGCAGTTCTTC.

The gene calls are TRBV18 and TRBJ1-5; D perhaps matches TRBD1 (6 bases). CDR3 length: 15 amino acids. The germline V gene has CDR1 KGHSH and CDR2 LQKENI. With 3 bases removed from V and 4 bases from J, the gap between germline ends came to 13 bases. The CDR3, as DNA: TGTGCCAGCTCACCTGGGGGCAGGGCGAATCAGCCCCAGCATTTT. As protein: CASSPGGRANQPQHF.

The J gene is TRBJ2-3, the V gene TRBV4-2; 7 positions agree with TRBD2. The CDR3 runs to 16 residues. Germline assignment: CDR1 LGHNA and CDR2 YNFKEQ. V shed 0 bases and J 4 bases; nucleotides not matched to a gene: 7. CDR3 coding DNA: TGTGCCAGCAGCCAAGATACGGGAGGATTCGCAGATACGCAGTATTTT. Its protein product is CASSQDTGGFADTQYF.

This chain connects TRBV19 to TRBJ2-5; D possibly corresponds to TRBD1 (5 bases). V was clipped by 8 bases and J by 4 bases, with 11 bases between them. Germline CDR1 reads LNHDA; CDR2 reads SQIVND (reference sequence). CDR3 length: 12 amino acids. The CDR3 DNA follows: TGTGCCAGTCGTCAGGGCGCAGAGACCCAGTACTTC. It codes for CASRQGAETQYF.

This clone was observed a few times. The chain combines TRBV18 with TRBJ1-1, with 12 nucleotides matching TRBD1. This CDR3 contains 17 residues. V dropped 6 bases and J dropped 0; count of bases not matched to a gene: 8. Germline V lookup: CDR1 KGHSH, CDR2 LQKENI. In DNA form, the CDR3 reads TGTGCCAGCTCCCCCGGGGACAGGGGGCTTCTGAACACTGAAGCTTTCTTT. Translating it yields CASSPGDRGLLNTEAFF. Full variable domain (outside the CDR3, taken from reference TRBV18 and TRBJ1-1): NAGVMQNPRHLVRRRGQEARLRCSPMKGHSHVYWYRQLPEEGLKFMVYLQKENIIDESGMPKERFSAEFPKEGPSILRIQQVVRGDSAAYFCASSPGDRGLLNTEAFFGQGTRLTVV.

V is TRBV7-2 and J is TRBJ2-5; no firm D call. Germline V gene lookup returns CDR1 SGHTA and CDR2 FQGNSA. This CDR3 spans 14 amino acids. Deletions cut 6 bases from V and 2 bases from J, with 13 bases between. The CDR3 DNA sequence: TGTGCCAGCAGTAGAGGCCGATTACAAGAGACCCAGTACTTC. Translating it yields CASSRGRLQETQYF.

This clone was seen only a few times. The V gene is TRBV7-2, the J gene TRBJ1-2; 10 nucleotides match TRBD1. This CDR3 is 13 amino acids long. V dropped 8 bases and J dropped 6; count of bases not matched to a gene: 6. Germline-derived CDR1 and CDR2 are SGHTA and FQGNSA. The CDR3 DNA sequence: TGTGCCAGCGCTCCCGGGACAGGGGATGGCTACACCTTC. The encoded protein is CASAPGTGDGYTF. The whole variable domain, remainder taken from reference TRBV7-2 and TRBJ1-2, is GAGVSQSPSNKVTEKGKDVELRCDPISGHTALYWYRQSLGQGLEFLIYFQGNSAPDKSGLPSDRFSAERTGGSVSTLTIQRTQQEDSAVYLCASAPGTGDGYTFGSGTRLTVV.